This record looks at one T cell receptor (beta chain) sequence and its context. This sample was included in a study of blood T cell repertoires in COVID-19. The ends were cut back, 4 bases at V and 10 bases at J, with 17 bases in the middle. Germline assignment: CDR1 SNHLY and CDR2 FYNNEI. The CDR3 length is 14 residues. The method was immunoSEQ multiplex PCR; TCRdb's version includes in-frame clones alone and lacks a portion of them. The repertoire has 150,000 to 180,000 clones, around 85% of them found once; the top ten carry roughly 0.62%. This receptor was taken from a man in his 60s with COVID-19, enrolled during active disease. This chain joins TRBV2 and TRBJ2-1, with a weak D call TRBD1 (5 bases). The sequencing input was peripheral blood. CDR3 amino acids: CASSVTGVEGEQFF. Written as DNA, the CDR3 is TGTGCCAGCAGTGTTACAGGAGTGGAAGGCGAGCAGTTCTTC.